A selection of T cell receptor beta chains follows, all from one sample in a study of beta chain features in type 1 diabetes. Here immunoSEQ multiplex PCR was the method, and the copy in TCRdb shows in-frame clones only, minus some. The sample has under 130,000 clones, roughly 28% seen once. The sample comprised central memory CD4+ T cells from blood. The receptors stem from a woman aged 18-30 years with type 1 diabetes. The CDR3 runs from the conserved cysteine through the conserved F or W. D genes are given only for firm matches. Part of the rows lack a size; the others show once, few, many or a class for expanded clones.

D gene,clone size,J gene,V gene,CDR3 DNA,CDR3 protein
NA,few,TRBJ2-7,TRBV7-9,TGTGCCAGCAGCCGACAGGCCAACTCCTACGAGCAGTACTTC,CASSRQANSYEQYF
TRBD2,NA,TRBJ2-3,TRBV4-1,TGCGCCAGCAGCCAAGATCCCGGGACTAGCGTGGGTAGGACAGATACGCAGTATTTT,CASSQDPGTSVGRTDTQYF
NA,NA,TRBJ2-2,TRBV5-6,TGTGCCAGCAGCCCCCGCGGCGGGGAGCTGTTTTTT,CASSPRGGELFF
NA,NA,TRBJ1-2,TRBV5-1,TGCGCCAGCAGCTTGGAGGGGACTCCAGGGGGCTACACCTTC,CASSLEGTPGGYTF
NA,NA,TRBJ2-6,TRBV13,TGTGCCAGCAGCAACGGAAAGCGGTATAGCTCTGGGGCCAACGTCCTGACTTTC,CASSNGKRYSSGANVLTF
NA,NA,TRBJ2-3,TRBV5-1,TGCGCCAGCAGCTTGGGTGACACCCCCCTCACAGATACGCAGTATTTT,CASSLGDTPLTDTQYF
TRBD1,NA,TRBJ1-1,TRBV4-3,TGCGCCAGCAGCCAGACCTCAGGGGGGCAAAACACTGAAGCTTTCTTT,CASSQTSGGQNTEAFF
TRBD1,few,TRBJ2-3,TRBV5-1,TGCGCCAGCACCCACCGGGACAGGGGTGCAGATACGCAGTATTTT,CASTHRDRGADTQYF
NA,NA,TRBJ2-3,TRBV30,TGTGCCTGGAGTACGACTGGCGGATCTTATACGCAGTATTTT,CAWSTTGGSYTQYF
NA,once,TRBJ2-7,TRBV7-6,TGTGCCAGCAGCTTAGTGGAGGACGAGCAGTACTTC,CASSLVEDEQYF
NA,NA,TRBJ2-5,TRBV19,TGTGCCAGCTCAGAACAAGAGACCCAGTACTTC,CASSEQETQYF
NA,few,TRBJ2-7,TRBV6-1,TGTGCCAGCAGTGAGAGCCTCTACGAGCAGTACTTC,CASSESLYEQYF
NA,NA,TRBJ2-7,TRBV6-6,TGTGCCAGCAGTTACTCGGGGCGGGGCTCCTACGAGCAGTACTTC,CASSYSGRGSYEQYF
NA,NA,TRBJ1-2,TRBV10-3,TGTGCCACCTCGGACACCTATGGCTACACCTTC,CATSDTYGYTF
TRBD1,few,TRBJ2-5,TRBV10-3,TGTGCCATCAGTGAGTACGGGACAGGGAAGTCGGAGACCCAGTACTTC,CAISEYGTGKSETQYF
NA,few,TRBJ2-2,TRBV11-1,TGTGCCAGCAGACGAGGCCAACTCACCGGGGAGCTGTTTTTT,CASRRGQLTGELFF
NA,few,TRBJ2-1,TRBV11-2,TGTGCCAGCAGCTTACAGTACAATGAGCAGTTCTTC,CASSLQYNEQFF
TRBD1,NA,TRBJ2-6,TRBV7-2,TGTGCCAGCAGCGACCGGGACAGGGGTAGTGGGGCCAACGTCCTGACTTTC,CASSDRDRGSGANVLTF
TRBD1,NA,TRBJ1-1,TRBV28,TGTGCCAGCACCACTCTAGGGCAGGGGGTGAACACTGAAGCTTTCTTT,CASTTLGQGVNTEAFF
TRBD1,NA,TRBJ2-2,TRBV5-1,TGCGCCAGCAGCTTGACAGGGGGGACCGGGGAGCTGTTTTTT,CASSLTGGTGELFF
TRBD1,NA,TRBJ1-1,TRBV27,TGTGCCAGCAGTTTGCCAGGGGGCAAGAACACTGAAGCTTTCTTT,CASSLPGGKNTEAFF
NA,once,TRBJ1-2,TRBV7-6,TGTGCCAGCAGCTTAAGCGGCCGAGGCTATGGCTACACCTTC,CASSLSGRGYGYTF
NA,few,TRBJ2-7,TRBV29-1,TGCAGCGTACGGGACACTGTAACCTACGAGCAGTACTTC,CSVRDTVTYEQYF
NA,NA,TRBJ1-1,TRBV30,TGTGCCTGGAGTTCAGGGGATACTGAAGCTTTCTTT,CAWSSGDTEAFF
NA,NA,TRBJ2-7,TRBV28,TGTGCCAGCAGAGCCGGACAAGCCTACGAGCAGTACTTC,CASRAGQAYEQYF
NA,few,TRBJ2-3,TRBV7-2,TGTGCCAGCAGCTTAGTTGTGGCTAGCACAGATACGCAGTATTTT,CASSLVVASTDTQYF
NA,NA,TRBJ2-4,TRBV30,TGTGCCTGGAGCCCCCCGGTGTTTTTAAACATTCAGTACTTC,CAWSPPVFLNIQYF
NA,few,TRBJ1-2,TRBV6-5,TGTGCCAGCAGTTCCACGGGAGGTTCTAGCTATGGCTACACCTTC,CASSSTGGSSYGYTF
TRBD2,NA,TRBJ2-4,TRBV7-2,TGTGCCAGCAGCTTAGTGGGGACTAGTTTGAAGGTCAAAAACATTCAGTACTTC,CASSLVGTSLKVKNIQYF
NA,once,TRBJ1-5,TRBV7-2,TGTGCCGGCAGCTTAGGGGACACGGCTCAGCCCCAGCATTTT,CAGSLGDTAQPQHF
NA,few,TRBJ2-3,TRBV7-2,TGTGCCAGCACCAAAGGGCGGCGGGAAAGCACAGATACGCAGTATTTT,CASTKGRRESTDTQYF
NA,few,TRBJ1-1,TRBV30,TGTGCCTGGAGTCAGGGTACGAACACTGAAGCTTTCTTT,CAWSQGTNTEAFF
NA,few,TRBJ2-6,TRBV30,TGTGCCTGGAGTTTCAGAGGGGCCAACGTCCTGACTTTC,CAWSFRGANVLTF
TRBD1,few,TRBJ1-1,TRBV7-2,TGTGCCAGCAGCTTAGCGGACAGGTGGGCTTTCTTT,CASSLADRWAFF
TRBD1,NA,TRBJ1-3,TRBV11-2,TGTGCCAGCAGCCCAGACGTCGCGACAGGGTACAACACCATATATTTT,CASSPDVATGYNTIYF
NA,NA,TRBJ2-1,TRBV25-1,TGTGCCAGCAGTGGAACCCTCGGGGGTAGACAGTTCTTC,CASSGTLGGRQFF
NA,few,TRBJ2-3,TRBV7-2,TGTGCCAGCAGCCCCCGGTACACAGATACGCAGTATTTT,CASSPRYTDTQYF
TRBD1,NA,TRBJ1-3,TRBV5-5,TGTGCCAGCAGCTTGCCGGGACAGAAAAACACCATATATTTT,CASSLPGQKNTIYF
NA,few,TRBJ1-5,TRBV27,TGTGCCAGCAGGGGGCCTAATCAGCCCCAGCATTTT,CASRGPNQPQHF
NA,few,TRBJ2-1,TRBV5-4,TGTGCCAGCAGTGAAGAGGTGGGGGAGGCCTACAATGAGCAGTTCTTC,CASSEEVGEAYNEQFF
TRBD2,few,TRBJ2-3,TRBV19,TGTGCCAGTAGTATGGGATGGGCTAGCGGGAGCGCAGATACGCAGTATTTT,CASSMGWASGSADTQYF
TRBD1,NA,TRBJ2-7,TRBV28,TGTGCCAGCAGTTTCGGTGGGACAGCAACTTACGAGCAGTACTTC,CASSFGGTATYEQYF
TRBD2,few,TRBJ2-5,TRBV7-2,TGTGCCAGCGACGAAGCGGGAGGATACGAGACCCAGTACTTC,CASDEAGGYETQYF
NA,NA,TRBJ2-5,TRBV2,TGTGCCAGCAGAGTCCTACAAGAGACCCAGTACTTC,CASRVLQETQYF
TRBD2,few,TRBJ2-3,TRBV7-8,TGTGCCAGCAGCCAAGGACTAGCGGGCAGCACAGATACGCAGTATTTT,CASSQGLAGSTDTQYF
TRBD1,few,TRBJ2-7,TRBV28,TGTGCCAGCAGCCGGGGACAGGGGATCCACGAGCAGTACTTC,CASSRGQGIHEQYF
TRBD1,NA,TRBJ1-1,TRBV4-1,TGCGCCAGCAGGGGGGGTTATGGACAGGGGAACACTGAAGCTTTCTTT,CASRGGYGQGNTEAFF
TRBD1,once,TRBJ2-3,TRBV7-6,TGTGCCAGCAGCTTAAGGGGACAGTTGAGCATCACAGATACGCAGTATTTT,CASSLRGQLSITDTQYF
TRBD1,few,TRBJ1-1,TRBV2,TGTGCCAGCGACAGGGGGAAGGAGGCTGAAGCTTTCTTT,CASDRGKEAEAFF
TRBD2,NA,TRBJ2-2,TRBV4-3,TGCGCCAGCAGCCAAGACTTTGGGGGACTAGCTGCGACCGGGGAGCTGTTTTTT,CASSQDFGGLAATGELFF
TRBD1,few,TRBJ2-3,TRBV5-1,TGCGCCAGCAGCTTGGCCCCGGGACAGGGGACAGATACGCAGTATTTT,CASSLAPGQGTDTQYF
NA,NA,TRBJ2-1,TRBV6-1,TGTGCCAGCAATCAAGGGGAGGTCGGGTACAATGAGCAGTTCTTC,CASNQGEVGYNEQFF
TRBD1,NA,TRBJ1-4,TRBV7-9,TGTGCCAGCAGCTTCGAGGACAGGATGGCGAGGCTGTTTTTT,CASSFEDRMARLFF
NA,NA,TRBJ1-2,TRBV5-1,TGCGCCAGCAGCTTGGGGTCCGGGGTCATCTCCTATGGCTACACCTTC,CASSLGSGVISYGYTF
TRBD1,few,TRBJ2-5,TRBV2,TGTGCCAGCAGGCCCCGGGACAGGGGAGAGACCCAGTACTTC,CASRPRDRGETQYF
TRBD1,NA,TRBJ1-1,TRBV27,TGTGCCAGCAGTAACCCCGGGACAGGGGAAAGAACTGAAGCTTTCTTT,CASSNPGTGERTEAFF
TRBD2,NA,TRBJ2-1,TRBV4-3,TGCGCCAGCAGCCAAGAAGGGACTAGCGGCCCTCGGCAGTTCTTC,CASSQEGTSGPRQFF
NA,few,TRBJ1-1,TRBV5-4,TGTGCCAGCAGCCTTGGGGGCTCGGGAAGGAACACTGAAGCTTTCTTT,CASSLGGSGRNTEAFF
NA,NA,TRBJ2-1,TRBV7-9,TGTGCCAGCAGCTTTCATCAGGGACTCTACAATGAGCAGTTCTTC,CASSFHQGLYNEQFF